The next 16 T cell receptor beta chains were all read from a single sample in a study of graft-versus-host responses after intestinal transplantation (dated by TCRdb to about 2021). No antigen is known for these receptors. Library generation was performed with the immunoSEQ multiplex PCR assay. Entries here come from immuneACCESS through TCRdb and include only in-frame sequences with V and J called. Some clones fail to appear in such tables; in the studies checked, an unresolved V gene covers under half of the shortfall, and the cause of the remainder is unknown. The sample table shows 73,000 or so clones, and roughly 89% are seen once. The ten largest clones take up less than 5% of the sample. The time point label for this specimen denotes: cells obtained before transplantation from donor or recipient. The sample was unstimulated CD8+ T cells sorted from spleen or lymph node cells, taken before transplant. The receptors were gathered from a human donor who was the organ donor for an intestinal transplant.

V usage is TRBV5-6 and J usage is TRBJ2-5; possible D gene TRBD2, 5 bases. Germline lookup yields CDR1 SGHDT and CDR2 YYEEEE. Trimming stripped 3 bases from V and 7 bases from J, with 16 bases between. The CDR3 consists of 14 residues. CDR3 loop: CASSWTLDWGTQYF. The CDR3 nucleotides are TGTGCCAGCAGCTGGACTTTAGATTGGGGGACCCAGTACTTC. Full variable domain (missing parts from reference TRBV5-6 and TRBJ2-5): DAGVTQSPTHLIKTRGQQVTLRCSPKSGHDTVSWYQQALGQGPQFIFQYYEEEERQRGNFPDRFSGHQFPNYSSELNVNALLLGDSALYLCASSWTLDWGTQYFGPGTRLLVL.

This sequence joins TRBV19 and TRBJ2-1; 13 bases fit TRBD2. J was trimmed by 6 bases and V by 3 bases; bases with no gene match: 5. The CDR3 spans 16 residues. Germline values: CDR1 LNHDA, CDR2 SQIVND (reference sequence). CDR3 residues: CASSIITSGGANEQFF. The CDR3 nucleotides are TGTGCCAGTAGTATCATAACTAGCGGGGGGGCCAATGAGCAGTTCTTC.

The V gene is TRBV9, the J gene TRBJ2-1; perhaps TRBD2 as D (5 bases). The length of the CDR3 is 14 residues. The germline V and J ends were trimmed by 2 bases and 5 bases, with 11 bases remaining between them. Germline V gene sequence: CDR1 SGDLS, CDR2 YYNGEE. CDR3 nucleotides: TGTGCCAGCAGCGTCGAGGGCGACAACAATGAGCAGTTCTTC. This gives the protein CASSVEGDNNEQFF.

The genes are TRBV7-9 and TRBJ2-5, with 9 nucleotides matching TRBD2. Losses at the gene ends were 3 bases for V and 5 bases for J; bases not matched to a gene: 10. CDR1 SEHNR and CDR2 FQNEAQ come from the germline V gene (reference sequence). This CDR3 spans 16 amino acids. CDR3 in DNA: TGTGCCAGCAGCTTCTTTGGCGGGGGGGTCCCGGAGACCCAGTACTTC. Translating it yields CASSFFGGGVPETQYF.

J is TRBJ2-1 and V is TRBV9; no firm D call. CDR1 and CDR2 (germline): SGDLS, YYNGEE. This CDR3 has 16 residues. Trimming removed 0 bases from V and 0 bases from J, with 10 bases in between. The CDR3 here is CASSVEEISSYNEQFF. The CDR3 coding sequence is TGTGCCAGCAGCGTAGAGGAGATTAGCTCCTACAATGAGCAGTTCTTC. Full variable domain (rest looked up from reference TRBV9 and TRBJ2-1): DSGVTQTPKHLITATGQRVTLRCSPRSGDLSVYWYQQSLDQGLQFLIQYYNGEERAKGNILERFSAQQFPDLHSELNLSSLELGDSALYFCASSVEEISSYNEQFFGPGTRLTVL.

This CDR3 reads CASSEPGLAGLQHV. In DNA, the CDR3 is TGTGCCAGCAGTGAACCGGGACTAGCGGGCCTCCAGCACGTC. The chain carries TRBV6-1 and TRBJ2-7; TRBD2 matches 12 bases. CDR3 length: 14 amino acids. Germline CDR1 is MNHNS and CDR2 is SASEGT.

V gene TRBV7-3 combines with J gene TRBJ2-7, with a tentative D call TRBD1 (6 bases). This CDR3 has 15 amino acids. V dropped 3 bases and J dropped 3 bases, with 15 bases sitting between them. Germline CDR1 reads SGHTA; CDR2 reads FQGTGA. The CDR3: CASSLNRDKYYEQYV. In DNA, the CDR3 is TGTGCCAGCAGCTTGAACCGGGACAAGTACTACGAGCAGTACGTC.

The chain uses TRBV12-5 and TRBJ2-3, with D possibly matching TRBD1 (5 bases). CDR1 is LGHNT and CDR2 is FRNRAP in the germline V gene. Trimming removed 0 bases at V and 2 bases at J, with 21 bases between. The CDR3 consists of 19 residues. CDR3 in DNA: TGTGCTAGTGGTTTGGTAAGGATGGGGCCCCGAGCCTCCACAGATACGCAGTATTTT. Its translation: CASGLVRMGPRASTDTQYF.

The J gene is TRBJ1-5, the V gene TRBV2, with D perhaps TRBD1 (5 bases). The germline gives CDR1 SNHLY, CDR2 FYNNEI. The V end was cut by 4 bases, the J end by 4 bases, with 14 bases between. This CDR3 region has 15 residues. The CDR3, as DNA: TGTGCCAGCAGTGGGGGCGCCAGGGCTAATCAGCCCCAGCATTTT. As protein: CASSGGARANQPQHF.

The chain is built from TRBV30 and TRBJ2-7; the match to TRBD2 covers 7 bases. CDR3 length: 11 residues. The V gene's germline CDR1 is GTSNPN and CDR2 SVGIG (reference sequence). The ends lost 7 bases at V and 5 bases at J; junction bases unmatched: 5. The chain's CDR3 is CAFGRGHEQYV. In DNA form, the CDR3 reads TGTGCCTTTGGGAGGGGCCACGAGCAGTACGTC.

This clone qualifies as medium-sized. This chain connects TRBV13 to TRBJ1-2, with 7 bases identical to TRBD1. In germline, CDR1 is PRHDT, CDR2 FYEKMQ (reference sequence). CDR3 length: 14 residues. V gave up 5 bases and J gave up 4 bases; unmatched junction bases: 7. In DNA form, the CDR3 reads TGTGCCAGCAGCCGGGGACAGATCGGCTATGGCTACACCTTC. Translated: CASSRGQIGYGYTF.

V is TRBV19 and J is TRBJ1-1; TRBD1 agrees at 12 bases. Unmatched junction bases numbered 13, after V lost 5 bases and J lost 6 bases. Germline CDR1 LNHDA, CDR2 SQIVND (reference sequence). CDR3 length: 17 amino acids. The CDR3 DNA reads TGTGCCAGTAGTCGAGTCCGGGACAGGGGGCTTAGGGCTGAAGCTTTCTTT. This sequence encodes CASSRVRDRGLRAEAFF.

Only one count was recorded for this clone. The CDR3 region is CASRRAGNNEKLFF. In DNA form, the CDR3 reads TGTGCCAGTAGGCGGGCGGGGAATAATGAAAAACTGTTTTTT. V and J are TRBV19 and TRBJ1-4; D is uncertain. Trimming removed 6 bases from V and 4 bases from J, with 12 bases in between. Germline lookup yields CDR1 LNHDA and CDR2 SQIVND (reference sequence). The CDR3 covers 14 residues.

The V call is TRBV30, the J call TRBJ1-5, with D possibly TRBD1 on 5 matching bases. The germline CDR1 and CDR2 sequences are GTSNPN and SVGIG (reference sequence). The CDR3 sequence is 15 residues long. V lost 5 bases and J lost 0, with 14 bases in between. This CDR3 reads CAWDSVALSNQPQHF. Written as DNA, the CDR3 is TGTGCCTGGGACAGTGTGGCCCTTAGCAATCAGCCCCAGCATTTT.

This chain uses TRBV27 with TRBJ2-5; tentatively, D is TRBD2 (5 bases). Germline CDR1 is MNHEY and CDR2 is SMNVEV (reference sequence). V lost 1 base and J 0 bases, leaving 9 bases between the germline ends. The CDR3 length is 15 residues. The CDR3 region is CASSLWNGNQETQYF. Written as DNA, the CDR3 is TGTGCCAGCAGTTTATGGAACGGGAACCAAGAGACCCAGTACTTC.

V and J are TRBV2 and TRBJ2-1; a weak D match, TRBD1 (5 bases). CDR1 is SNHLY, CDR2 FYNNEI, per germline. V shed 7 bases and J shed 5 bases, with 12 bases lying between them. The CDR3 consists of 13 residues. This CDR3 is CASIPDSHNEQFF. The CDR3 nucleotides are TGTGCCAGCATCCCCGACAGCCACAATGAGCAGTTCTTC. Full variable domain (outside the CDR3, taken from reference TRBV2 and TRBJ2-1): EPEVTQTPSHQVTQMGQEVILRCVPISNHLYFYWYRQILGQKVEFLVSFYNNEISEKSEIFDDQFSVERPDGSNFTLKIRSTKLEDSAMYFCASIPDSHNEQFFGPGTRLTVL.